The 5 T cell receptor beta chains given below trace back to one sample, sequenced in a study of fetal regulatory T cell absence and autoimmunity. Repertoires were generated with immunoSEQ multiplex PCR, while TCRdb's copy carries only in-frame clones and drops some. The sample includes tens of thousands of clones, roughly four fifths of them seen just once. Sequences were obtained from cord blood. The receptors were sampled from a newborn boy with IPEX syndrome.

The chain combines TRBV19 with TRBJ1-1; D remains ambiguous. Germline values: CDR1 LNHDA, CDR2 SQIVND (reference sequence). Trimming left V 3 bases short and J 5 bases short, with 10 bases between. This CDR3 comprises 13 residues. CDR3 DNA sequence: TGTGCCAGTAGTATTAACAGCAGAACTGAAGCTTTCTTT. It translates to CASSINSRTEAFF.

The rearrangement links TRBV27 to TRBJ2-1; TRBD2 is a possible D gene (5 bases). The V gene's germline CDR1 is MNHEY and CDR2 SMNVEV (reference sequence). V dropped 5 bases and J dropped 0 bases, with 8 bases sitting between them. This CDR3 spans 14 amino acids. This chain's CDR3 is CASSVGSSYNEQFF. The CDR3 coding sequence is TGTGCCAGCAGTGTAGGGAGCTCCTACAATGAGCAGTTCTTC.

The chain couples TRBV4-3 to TRBJ2-1, with D tentatively TRBD2 (6 bases). The length of the CDR3 is 15 residues. CDR1 is LGHNA, CDR2 YSLEER, per germline. V shed 1 base and J shed 6 bases, with 13 bases lying between them. This chain's CDR3 is CASSQGGTVVNEQFF. The CDR3 DNA reads TGCGCCAGCAGCCAAGGCGGGACTGTAGTCAATGAGCAGTTCTTC.

This clone has just one count. The chain joins TRBV7-6 to TRBJ2-1; 12 nucleotides align to TRBD2. Unmatched junction bases numbered 6, after V lost 1 base and J lost 8 bases. The CDR3 sequence is 16 residues long. Germline V gives CDR1 SGHVS, CDR2 FNYEAQ. In DNA, the CDR3 is TGTGCCAGCAGCTTAGTGGTGACTAGCGGGAGAGATGAGCAGTTCTTC. Protein: CASSLVVTSGRDEQFF.

The CDR3 sequence: CASSLAPSGGQDEQYF. The CDR3 DNA reads as TGTGCCAGCAGCTTAGCACCTAGCGGGGGGCAGGACGAGCAGTACTTC. V is TRBV7-2 and J is TRBJ2-7; 11 positions match TRBD2. The V gene end was trimmed by 0 bases and the J gene end by 5 bases; junction bases not matched to a gene: 6. Germline V gene data show CDR1 as SGHTA and CDR2 as FQGNSA. This CDR3 has 16 residues.